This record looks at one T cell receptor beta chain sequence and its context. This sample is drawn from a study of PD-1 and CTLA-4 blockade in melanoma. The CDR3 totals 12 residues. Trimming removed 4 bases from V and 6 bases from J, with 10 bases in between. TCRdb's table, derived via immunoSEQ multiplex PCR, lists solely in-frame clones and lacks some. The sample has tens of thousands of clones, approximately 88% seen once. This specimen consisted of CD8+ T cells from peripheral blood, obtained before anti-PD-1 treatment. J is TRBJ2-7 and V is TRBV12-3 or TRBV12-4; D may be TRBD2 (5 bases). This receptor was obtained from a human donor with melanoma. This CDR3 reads CASSSAGGEQYF. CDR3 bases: TGTGCCAGCAGTTCGGCGGGCGGCGAGCAGTACTTC.